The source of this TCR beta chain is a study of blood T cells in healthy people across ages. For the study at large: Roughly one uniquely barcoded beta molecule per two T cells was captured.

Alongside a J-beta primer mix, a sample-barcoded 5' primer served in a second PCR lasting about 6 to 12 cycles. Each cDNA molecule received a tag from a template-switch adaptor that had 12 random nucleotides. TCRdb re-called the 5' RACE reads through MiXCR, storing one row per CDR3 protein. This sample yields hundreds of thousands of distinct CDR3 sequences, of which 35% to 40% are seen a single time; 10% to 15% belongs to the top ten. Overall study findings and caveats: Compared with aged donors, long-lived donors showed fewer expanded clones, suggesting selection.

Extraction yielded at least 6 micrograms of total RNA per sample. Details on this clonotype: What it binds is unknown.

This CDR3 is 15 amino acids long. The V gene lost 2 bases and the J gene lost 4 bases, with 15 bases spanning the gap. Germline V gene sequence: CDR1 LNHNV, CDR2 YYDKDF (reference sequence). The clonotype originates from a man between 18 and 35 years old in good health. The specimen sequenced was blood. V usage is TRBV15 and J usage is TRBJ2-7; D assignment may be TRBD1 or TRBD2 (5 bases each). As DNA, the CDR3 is TGTGCCACCAGCAGATCCAGTCATGGGGGTTACGAGCAGTACTTC. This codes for CATSRSSHGGYEQYF.